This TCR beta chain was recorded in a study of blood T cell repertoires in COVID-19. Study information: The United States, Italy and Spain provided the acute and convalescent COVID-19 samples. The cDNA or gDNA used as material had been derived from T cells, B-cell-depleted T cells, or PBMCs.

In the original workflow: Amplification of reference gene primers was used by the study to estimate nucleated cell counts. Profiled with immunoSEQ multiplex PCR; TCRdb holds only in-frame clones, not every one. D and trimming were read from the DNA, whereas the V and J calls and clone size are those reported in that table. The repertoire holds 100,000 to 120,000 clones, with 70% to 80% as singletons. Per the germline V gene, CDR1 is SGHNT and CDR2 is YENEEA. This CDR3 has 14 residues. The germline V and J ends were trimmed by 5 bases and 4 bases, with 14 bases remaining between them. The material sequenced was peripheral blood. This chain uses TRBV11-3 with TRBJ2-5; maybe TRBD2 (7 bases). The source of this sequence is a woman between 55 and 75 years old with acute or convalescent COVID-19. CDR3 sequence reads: CASSPGGQRETQYF. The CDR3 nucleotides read TGTGCCAGCAGCCCGGGGGGCCAGCGAGAGACCCAGTACTTC.